This T cell receptor beta chain is drawn from a study of blood T cell repertoires in COVID-19. In the study overall: Acute-phase and convalescent COVID-19 samples originated in the United States, Italy and Spain. The cDNA or gDNA used as material had been derived from T cells, B-cell-depleted T cells, or PBMCs.

Authors' methods: Estimation of nucleated cell counts relied on the amplification of reference gene primers. Profiled with immunoSEQ multiplex PCR; TCRdb holds only in-frame clones, not every one. For V, J and clone size, that table is used; D and trimming come from the DNA. This table holds tens of thousands of clones, 82% found once. The CDR3 covers 13 residues. Trimming shortened V by 6 bases and J by 2 bases, and 8 bases separated the two germline ends. CDR1 and CDR2 (germline): SEHNR, FQNEAQ (reference sequence). The V and J genes are TRBV7-9 and TRBJ2-4; possible D gene TRBD2, 5 bases. Material for sequencing was peripheral blood. This TCR was recovered from a woman of 80 years or more with acute or convalescent COVID-19. In DNA form, the CDR3 reads TGTGCCAGCAGACTAGACCCCAAAAACATTCAGTACTTC. Translating gives CASRLDPKNIQYF. The variable domain in full, completed from reference TRBV7-9 and TRBJ2-4, reads DTGVSQNPRHKITKRGQNVTFRCDPISEHNRLYWYRQTLGQGPEFLTYFQNEAQLEKSRLLSDRFSAERPKGSFSTLEIQRTEQGDSAMYLCASRLDPKNIQYFGAGTRLSVL.